These 15 T cell receptor beta chains were all obtained from the same sample, sequenced in a study of human T cells and chemical hapten exposure. Each CDR3 protein is one row after TCRdb ran MiXCR on the 5' RACE reads. The sample carries under 100,000 distinct CDR3 sequences, about 15% recorded once. Unfractionated whole blood yielded total RNA. These receptor sequences come from a female donor in good health.

The chain employs TRBV3-1 and TRBJ2-5; D ambiguous. Germline CDR1 reads LGHDT; CDR2 reads YNNKEL (reference sequence). Trimming cost V 0 bases and J 7 bases, with 21 bases left between them. The CDR3 sequence is 17 residues long. The CDR3 nucleotides read TGTGCCAGCAGCCAAGACGTTCGGAGTTTGGCCCCCCGGACCCAGTACTTC. Protein sequence: CASSQDVRSLAPRTQYF.

The chain couples TRBV2 to TRBJ1-4, with a possible D match to TRBD1 (5 bases). The germline CDR1 and CDR2 sequences are SNHLY and FYNNEI. V lost 4 bases, J lost 11 bases, and 14 bases lay in between. The CDR3 is 13 amino acids. The CDR3 DNA is TGTGCCAGCAGTGCCAGGGAAAGTAGGAAACTGTTTTTT. Its translation: CASSARESRKLFF. The full variable domain, its missing parts supplied by reference TRBV2 and TRBJ1-4, is EPEVTQTPSHQVTQMGQEVILRCVPISNHLYFYWYRQILGQKVEFLVSFYNNEISEKSEIFDDQFSVERPDGSNFTLKIRSTKLEDSAMYFCASSARESRKLFFGSGTQLSVL.

This clonotype has a count of ten or more. The chain has TRBV2 and TRBJ2-5, with D uncertain. Trimming took 4 bases from V and 0 from J, leaving 6 bases between them. CDR3 length: 13 residues. The germline gives CDR1 SNHLY, CDR2 FYNNEI. Here the CDR3 DNA reads TGTGCCAGCAGTGCAGACAACCAAGAGACCCAGTACTTC. Amino acids: CASSADNQETQYF.

This clonotype was observed many times. The chain employs TRBV2 and TRBJ1-2, with D unresolved. The CDR3 contains 14 residues. V was trimmed by 4 bases and J by 3 bases, leaving 12 bases between them. Germline V gene sequence: CDR1 SNHLY, CDR2 FYNNEI. CDR3 nucleotide sequence: TGTGCCAGCAGTGCTCCGGGAATCTACTATGGCTACACCTTC. Its translation is CASSAPGIYYGYTF.

A few counts support this clonotype. The CDR3 DNA reads as TGTGCCAGCAGTGAATTGGAGAACACTGAAGCTTTCTTT. Its protein is CASSELENTEAFF. This sequence joins TRBV2 and TRBJ1-1; no reliable D call. The ends were cut back, 2 bases at V and 1 base at J, with 5 bases in the middle. Per the germline V gene, CDR1 is SNHLY and CDR2 is FYNNEI. The CDR3 is made up of 13 amino acids.

This chain joins TRBV29-1 and TRBJ1-1; 11 nucleotides line up with TRBD1. V lost 6 bases to trimming and J lost 6 bases; unmatched junction nucleotides: 6. There are 13 residues in the CDR3. Germline V gene sequence: CDR1 SQVTM, CDR2 ANQGSEA. The CDR3 spells CSVDGQGAAEAFF. As DNA, the CDR3 is TGCAGCGTAGATGGACAGGGGGCTGCTGAAGCTTTCTTT. The full variable domain, with the rest looked up from reference TRBV29-1 and TRBJ1-1, is SAVISQKPSRDICQRGTSLTIQCQVDSQVTMMFWYRQQPGQSLTLIATANQGSEATYESGFVIDKFPISRPNLTFSTLTVSNMSPEDSSIYLCSVDGQGAAEAFFGQGTRLTVV.

This clonotype has only a few counts. The chain carries TRBV6-1 and TRBJ1-2; 8 bases line up with TRBD1. Per germline, CDR1 MNHNS and CDR2 SASEGT. J lost 8 bases, V lost 6 bases, and 11 bases had no gene match. The CDR3 consists of 14 residues. CDR3 protein: CASRPMDRVRGYTF. The CDR3 DNA follows: TGTGCCAGCAGACCTATGGACAGGGTGCGAGGCTACACCTTC.

V is TRBV3-1 and J is TRBJ1-1, with D unclear. Germline-derived CDR1 and CDR2 are LGHDT and YNNKEL (reference sequence). The CDR3 loop spans 14 amino acids. The V gene lost 3 bases and the J gene lost 1 base, with 9 bases spanning the gap. DNA of the CDR3: TGTGCCAGCAGCCACGGACTCCCGAACACTGAAGCTTTCTTT. It yields the protein CASSHGLPNTEAFF.

The chain employs TRBV5-4 and TRBJ1-1; D is uncertain. Germline CDR1 is SGHNT and CDR2 is YYREEE (reference sequence). The CDR3 loop spans 15 amino acids. Trimming shortened V by 4 bases and J by 2 bases, and 15 bases separated the two germline ends. CDR3 nucleotides: TGTGCCAGCAGCCGTTCAACTTCGCTAAACACTGAAGCTTTCTTT. Protein product: CASSRSTSLNTEAFF. The full variable domain, with the rest looked up from reference TRBV5-4 and TRBJ1-1, is ETGVTQSPTHLIKTRGQQVTLRCSSQSGHNTVSWYQQALGQGPQFIFQYYREEENGRGNFPPRFSGLQFPNYSSELNVNALELDDSALYLCASSRSTSLNTEAFFGQGTRLTVV.

V gene TRBV6-5 combines with J gene TRBJ1-2, with D maybe TRBD1 (5 bases). Germline V gives CDR1 MNHEY, CDR2 SVGAGI. Trimming took off 6 bases at V and 8 bases at J, with 22 bases between the two ends. CDR3 length: 15 residues. CDR3 loop: CASSSGRGRGGGYTF. CDR3 nucleotide sequence: TGTGCCAGCAGCTCAGGGCGCGGTCGGGGAGGAGGCTACACCTTC.

This clonotype was seen many times. The chain combines TRBV4-1 with TRBJ1-2; no clear D. In germline, CDR1 is MGHRA, CDR2 YSYEKL. Trimming cost V 0 bases and J 4 bases, with 15 bases left between them. The CDR3 length is 16 residues. The CDR3 DNA is TGCGCCAGCAGCCAAGAGGTGTCAGGCGGATCCTATGGCTACACCTTC. This codes for CASSQEVSGGSYGYTF.

This clonotype has only a few counts. V usage is TRBV29-1 and J usage is TRBJ2-3; 7 bases agree with TRBD1. V shed 4 bases and J 1 base; nucleotides not matched to a gene: 5. The CDR3 covers 14 residues. Germline loops: CDR1 SQVTM, CDR2 ANQGSEA. As DNA, the CDR3 is TGCAGCGTTGGGGCAGGGGGAGGCACAGATACGCAGTATTTT. It is translated as CSVGAGGGTDTQYF.

This clonotype has more than one count but fewer than ten. The chain carries TRBV7-2 and TRBJ1-2, with D unclear. V was pared by 5 bases and J by 2 bases, with 15 bases between. Germline-derived CDR1 and CDR2 are SGHTA and FQGNSA. The CDR3 sequence is 15 residues long. The CDR3, as DNA: TGTGCCAGCAGCCCCGGTTATAAAGTCAACTATGGCTACACCTTC. Protein: CASSPGYKVNYGYTF. The whole variable domain, remainder taken from reference TRBV7-2 and TRBJ1-2, is GAGVSQSPSNKVTEKGKDVELRCDPISGHTALYWYRQSLGQGLEFLIYFQGNSAPDKSGLPSDRFSAERTGGSVSTLTIQRTQQEDSAVYLCASSPGYKVNYGYTFGSGTRLTVV.

This clonotype has only a few counts. The V and J genes are TRBV3-1 and TRBJ2-1; TRBD1 matches at 8 bases. Trimming cost V 4 bases and J 3 bases; bases outside gene matches: 5. CDR3 length equals 15 residues. Germline V gene lookup returns CDR1 LGHDT and CDR2 YNNKEL (reference sequence). Written as DNA, the CDR3 is TGTGCCAGCAGCCGAGACAGGGGAAACTACAATGAGCAGTTCTTC. Translated: CASSRDRGNYNEQFF.

This clonotype was observed many times. The gene calls are TRBV5-1 and TRBJ1-1; possibly TRBD1 for D (5 bases). CDR3 size: 11 residues. Trimming stripped 1 base from V and 11 bases from J, with 9 bases between. Germline values: CDR1 SGHRS, CDR2 YFSETQ. CDR3 sequence: CASSLRGVAFF. CDR3 nucleotide sequence: TGCGCCAGCAGCTTGAGGGGTGTGGCTTTCTTT.